The 5 T cell receptor beta chains presented below share a single source sample, sequenced in a study of blood T cell repertoires in COVID-19. TCRdb's copy holds only in-frame clones and misses some; the assay was immunoSEQ multiplex PCR. The sample contains a few hundred thousand clones, over 80% of which appear only once. What was sequenced was PBMCs or T cells enriched from blood (not recorded which). These receptors all stem from a woman aged 40 to 50 who had been exposed to COVID-19.

On this clone itself: An end of the junction differs from the germline gene, which may be a read error. This sequence joins TRBV5-1 and TRBJ2-3, with D perhaps matching TRBD1 (6 bases). Germline V gene sequence: CDR1 SGHRS, CDR2 YFSETQ. CDR3 length equals 14 residues. The CDR3 nucleotides are TGTGCCAGCAGCTTGGTAGGCAGGGGAGATACGCAGTATTTT. It encodes CASSLVGRGDTQYF.

V is TRBV5-1 and J is TRBJ1-5; D is uncertain. V was cut by 5 bases and J by 0 bases, with 12 bases left in between. The CDR3 loop spans 15 amino acids. CDR1 is SGHRS and CDR2 is YFSETQ in the germline V gene. The CDR3 loop is CASRLYTDSNQPQHF. CDR3 sequence (DNA): TGCGCCAGCAGACTATACACCGATAGCAATCAGCCCCAGCATTTT.

The V call is TRBV27, the J call TRBJ1-6, with TRBD1 matching over 10 bases. The CDR3 is 14 residues long. Germline V gives CDR1 MNHEY, CDR2 SMNVEV (reference sequence). Unmatched junction bases numbered 7, after V lost 7 bases and J lost 10 bases. CDR3 nucleotides: TGTGCCAGCACCCTCGACAGGGGGCAATCACCCCTCCACTTT. Translated: CASTLDRGQSPLHF.

J is TRBJ2-1 and V is TRBV7-3, with 13 positions matching TRBD2. This CDR3 spans 16 amino acids. V gave up 5 bases and J gave up 8 bases; unmatched junction bases: 9. Germline CDR1 SGHTA, CDR2 FQGTGA. CDR3 residues: CASSPTGTSGNDEQFF. The CDR3 nucleotides read TGTGCCAGCAGCCCAACCGGGACTAGCGGGAATGATGAGCAGTTCTTC.

The chain uses TRBV4-3 and TRBJ1-4, with D tentatively TRBD1 (6 bases). There are 16 residues in the CDR3. Germline V gives CDR1 LGHNA, CDR2 YSLEER. V was pared by 6 bases and J by 3 bases, with 17 bases between. The CDR3 protein is CASSRMKGGANEKLFF. In nucleotides, the CDR3 is TGCGCCAGCAGTCGGATGAAGGGGGGGGCTAATGAAAAACTGTTTTTT.